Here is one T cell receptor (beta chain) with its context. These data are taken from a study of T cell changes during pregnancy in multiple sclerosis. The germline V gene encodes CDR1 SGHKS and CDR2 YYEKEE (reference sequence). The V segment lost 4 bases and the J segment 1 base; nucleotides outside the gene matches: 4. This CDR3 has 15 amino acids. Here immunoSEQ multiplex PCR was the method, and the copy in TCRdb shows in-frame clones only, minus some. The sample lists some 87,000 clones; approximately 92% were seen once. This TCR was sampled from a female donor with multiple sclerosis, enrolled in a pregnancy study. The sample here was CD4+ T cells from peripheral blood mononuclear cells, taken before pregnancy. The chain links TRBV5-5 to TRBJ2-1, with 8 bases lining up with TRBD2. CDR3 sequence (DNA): TGTGCCAGCAGCAGACGGGAGGGGTCCTACAATGAGCAGTTCTTC. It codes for CASSRREGSYNEQFF.